The present TCR beta chain was sequenced within a study of cytomegalovirus exposure and HLA in healthy donors. V shed 5 bases and J shed 2 bases, with 9 bases lying between them. The CDR3 is made up of 13 amino acids. Germline V gene sequence: CDR1 SEHNR, CDR2 FQNEAQ (reference sequence). Both 60 Vbeta primers and 13 Jbeta primers went into the PCR. TCRdb keeps only in-frame clones here, not all; method: immunoSEQ multiplex PCR. The data include around 200,000 clones; the top ten clones carry about 0.81%. The sample consisted of PBMCs. V and J are TRBV7-9 and TRBJ1-1; D might be TRBD1 (5 bases). The receptor's source is a woman under 30 in good health and CMV-seropositive. The chain's CDR3 is CASSMGGNTEAFF. The CDR3 DNA sequence: TGTGCCAGCAGCATGGGGGGTAACACTGAAGCTTTCTTT.